This TCR beta chain was retrieved from a study of blood T cell repertoires in COVID-19. The wider study: Donors in the United States, Italy and Spain gave samples during acute or convalescent COVID-19. PBMCs, B-cell-depleted T cells, or T cells were the source of the cDNA or gDNA that made up the material.

In the source study's methods: Researchers report that nucleated cell counts were estimated from reference gene primer amplification. Assay: immunoSEQ multiplex PCR; the TCRdb copy retains only in-frame clones and omits some. V, J and clone size are those of that table, while D and trimming were read from the DNA. The sample includes roughly 390,000 clones, approximately 87% of them seen just once. V shed 4 bases, J shed 5 bases, and the junction held 5 bases outside the gene matches. The germline gives CDR1 SGHRS, CDR2 YFSETQ. The CDR3 is made up of 15 amino acids. The TCR was taken from a woman aged 25-40 years with COVID-19, enrolled during active disease. This chain joins TRBV5-1 and TRBJ2-2; the match to TRBD2 covers 10 bases. Input material: peripheral blood. For the CDR3, the DNA is TGCGCCAGCAGCAAAGTAGCGGGAGGAACCGGGGAGCTGTTTTTT. Its protein is CASSKVAGGTGELFF.